These 32 T cell receptor beta chains were all obtained from the same sample, sequenced in a study of blood T cell repertoires in COVID-19 (TCRdb year 2020). Libraries were prepared through the immunoSEQ multiplex PCR assay. TCRdb's version of the immuneACCESS table is confined to in-frame rearrangements and falls short of the full clone set. An unresolved V gene accounts for under half of the shortfall where checked; the remainder is of unknown origin. The sample data list about 250,000 clones, and over 75% of these were observed just once. Approximately 0.94% of the sample is in the top ten clones. Sequenced sample: peripheral blood. The receptors were sampled from a human donor with COVID-19, enrolled during active disease. The donor label of this sample is uncertain.

The rearrangement uses TRBV19 and TRBJ1-5; maybe TRBD1 (5 bases). CDR1 LNHDA and CDR2 SQIVND come from the germline V gene (reference sequence). Trimming shortened V by 8 bases and J by 9 bases, and 14 bases separated the two germline ends. The CDR3 runs 12 residues. CDR3 residues: CASGADPGPQHF. DNA for the CDR3: TGTGCCAGTGGGGCAGACCCTGGGCCCCAGCATTTT.

The chain employs TRBV24-1 and TRBJ2-1; weak D call: TRBD2 (7 bases). CDR3 size: 16 residues. Trimming removed 2 bases at V and 9 bases at J, with 19 bases between. Germline V gives CDR1 KGHDR, CDR2 SFDVKD. DNA of the CDR3: TGTGCCACCAGTGATTCCTCCAACGGGGGGCTCGGTGAGCAGTTCTTC. The encoded protein is CATSDSSNGGLGEQFF.

The gene calls are TRBV21-1 and TRBJ2-3; the D call in the table, TRBD2, was not verified against the DNA. TRBV21-1 is described as a pseudogene. This CDR3 region has 22 residues. CDR3 bases: TGTGCCAGCAGCAAAGCGGGAACTTTGTCTACTAGCGGGAGGGCCTTATCGGATACGCAGTATTTT. Its protein product is CASSKAGTLSTSGRALSDTQYF.

This clone was detected once. Within the sample, other DNA sequences also encode this same CDR3. V usage is TRBV19 and J usage is TRBJ1-6; 7 nucleotides align to TRBD1. The CDR3 runs to 14 residues. After removal of 5 bases from V and 7 bases from J, the junction contained 5 bases not matched to a gene. CDR1 and CDR2 (germline): LNHDA, SQIVND (reference sequence). CDR3 DNA: TGTGCCAGTAGTGGTCGGGACAGAAATTCACCCCTCCACTTT. Translating it yields CASSGRDRNSPLHF.

The sample holds one count of this clone. The chain uses TRBV19 and TRBJ1-1; D unresolved. The ends were cut back, 3 bases at V and 4 bases at J, with 9 bases in the middle. The CDR3 runs to 13 residues. Germline V gene lookup returns CDR1 LNHDA and CDR2 SQIVND (reference sequence). The CDR3 here is CASSISGSTEAFF. The CDR3 coding sequence is TGTGCCAGTAGTATTTCGGGGTCCACTGAAGCTTTCTTT.

V gene TRBV5-4 combines with J gene TRBJ1-6; no reliable D call. There are 15 residues in the CDR3. CDR1 is SGHNT, CDR2 YYREEE, per germline (reference sequence). V lost 2 bases and J lost 4, with 10 bases in between. The CDR3: CASSLIGEYNSPLHF. The CDR3 DNA reads TGTGCCAGCAGCTTAATCGGAGAATATAATTCACCCCTCCACTTT.

The chain is built from TRBV5-4 and TRBJ1-5; D is possibly TRBD1 (6 bases). CDR1 SGHNT and CDR2 YYREEE come from the germline V gene (reference sequence). Between the trimmed V and J ends, which lost 5 bases and 1 base, there was a span of 10 bases. CDR3 length: 14 residues. CDR3 protein: CASSPGQSNQPQHF. CDR3 sequence (DNA): TGTGCCAGCAGTCCTGGACAGAGCAATCAGCCCCAGCATTTT.

There are a few counts of this clone. This chain joins TRBV7-9 and TRBJ2-7, with 10 bases fitting TRBD1. There are 18 residues in the CDR3. From germline, CDR1 is SEHNR and CDR2 FQNEAQ (reference sequence). J gave up 1 base and V 1 base, and 10 bases lay outside the gene matches. Here the CDR3 reads CASSLGGGQGRSSYEQYF. The DNA for the CDR3 is TGTGCCAGCAGCTTAGGTGGGGGACAGGGGAGATCATCCTACGAGCAGTACTTC. The full variable domain, its missing parts supplied by reference TRBV7-9 and TRBJ2-7, is DTGVSQNPRHKITKRGQNVTFRCDPISEHNRLYWYRQTLGQGPEFLTYFQNEAQLEKSRLLSDRFSAERPKGSFSTLEIQRTEQGDSAMYLCASSLGGGQGRSSYEQYFGPGTRLTVT.

The chain carries TRBV2 and TRBJ1-2; no reliable D call. Per germline, CDR1 SNHLY and CDR2 FYNNEI. This CDR3 is built from 13 residues. With 3 bases removed from V and 11 bases from J, the gap between germline ends came to 16 bases. CDR3 sequence (DNA): TGTGCCAGCAGTGATTGGGGTATGAGCGGGTACACCTTC. Its protein is CASSDWGMSGYTF.

This clone showed up just a few times. V is TRBV2 and J is TRBJ1-1, with a weak D call TRBD1 (5 bases). Germline V CDR1 and CDR2: SNHLY, FYNNEI. The CDR3 spans 12 residues. With 2 bases removed from V and 10 bases from J, the gap between germline ends came to 11 bases. The CDR3 DNA sequence: TGTGCCAGCAGTGAATTTAGCGGGGGAGCTTTCTTT. Amino acid sequence: CASSEFSGGAFF.

The chain recombines TRBV7-8 with TRBJ1-5, with a possible D match to TRBD1 (5 bases). The CDR3 covers 15 residues. Germline lookup yields CDR1 SGHVS and CDR2 FQNEAQ. Trimming took off 1 base at V and 3 bases at J, with 10 bases between the two ends. The chain's CDR3 is CASSLVQGYNQPQHF. The DNA for the CDR3 is TGTGCCAGCAGCTTAGTGCAGGGCTACAATCAGCCCCAGCATTTT.

V usage is TRBV19 and J usage is TRBJ1-1; no definite D call. The CDR3 consists of 14 residues. Trimming removed 2 bases at V and 1 base at J, with 8 bases between. Per the germline V gene, CDR1 is LNHDA and CDR2 is SQIVND (reference sequence). DNA of the CDR3: TGTGCCAGTAGTATAAAGACTACGAACACTGAAGCTTTCTTT. This gives the protein CASSIKTTNTEAFF.

The genes are TRBV19 and TRBJ2-5; 11 nucleotides line up with TRBD2. The germline CDR1 and CDR2 sequences are LNHDA and SQIVND (reference sequence). The CDR3 is 17 residues long. V trimming: 5 bases; J trimming: 5 bases; junction bases outside the gene matches: 13. The CDR3 protein is CASSPWEGTSGTETQYF. Here the CDR3 DNA reads TGTGCCAGTAGTCCATGGGAAGGGACTAGCGGAACGGAGACCCAGTACTTC. Complete variable domain (other parts from reference TRBV19 and TRBJ2-5): DGGITQSPKYLFRKEGQNVTLSCEQNLNHDAMYWYRQDPGQGLRLIYYSQIVNDFQKGDIAEGYSVSREKKESFPLTVTSAQKNPTAFYLCASSPWEGTSGTETQYFGPGTRLLVL.

This clone has only one observation. J is TRBJ1-2 and V is TRBV21-1; the D call in the table, TRBD1, was not verified against the DNA. TRBV21-1 is assigned pseudogene status. The CDR3 is 13 residues long. The chain's CDR3 is CASSKEQGCGYTF. CDR3 in DNA: TGTGCCAGCAGCAAAGAGCAGGGATGTGGCTACACCTTC.

This chain links TRBV27 with TRBJ2-1, with TRBD1 matching over 9 bases. Trimming at V came to 3 bases and at J to 10 bases, leaving 10 bases not matched to a gene. Germline V gives CDR1 MNHEY, CDR2 SMNVEV (reference sequence). CDR3 length equals 15 residues. The CDR3 reads CASSLAQGAQGEQFF. CDR3 DNA: TGTGCCAGCAGTTTGGCACAGGGGGCGCAGGGGGAGCAGTTCTTC.

This chain joins TRBV28 and TRBJ1-6, with 7 bases identical to TRBD1. After removal of 6 bases from V and 0 bases from J, the junction contained 5 bases not matched to a gene. Germline assignment: CDR1 MDHEN and CDR2 SYDVKM. The CDR3 sequence is 16 residues long. CDR3 loop: CASRPQGSSYNSPLHF. CDR3 in DNA: TGTGCCAGCAGGCCACAGGGGAGCTCCTATAATTCACCCCTCCACTTT.

This clone was detected only once. The rearrangement uses TRBV29-1 and TRBJ1-1, with a weak D call TRBD1 (6 bases). V lost 8 bases, J lost 2 bases, and 15 bases lay in between. This CDR3 has 13 residues. Germline CDR1 is SQVTM and CDR2 is ANQGSEA. DNA of the CDR3: TGCAGCTATGACACAGGGAGAAACACTGAAGCTTTCTTT. Translating gives CSYDTGRNTEAFF.

The gene calls are TRBV27 and TRBJ2-1; D call uncertain. The CDR3 covers 13 residues. Germline-derived CDR1 and CDR2 are MNHEY and SMNVEV (reference sequence). Trimming took 3 bases from V and 2 from J, leaving 5 bases between them. CDR3 coding DNA: TGTGCCAGCAGTTTCCGAGCCTACAATGAGCAGTTCTTC. Translated, it gives CASSFRAYNEQFF.

The gene calls are TRBV27 and TRBJ1-3; the D gene is possibly TRBD1 (6 bases). The germline CDR1 and CDR2 sequences are MNHEY and SMNVEV (reference sequence). The CDR3 length is 14 residues. V was cut by 8 bases and J by 4 bases, with 15 bases left in between. The CDR3 sequence: CASGPRTDGNTIYF. Here the CDR3 DNA reads TGTGCCAGCGGCCCTCGGACAGACGGAAACACCATATATTTT.

V and J are TRBV18 and TRBJ1-2; the D gene is possibly TRBD1 (5 bases). Trimming stripped 3 bases from V and 1 base from J, with 9 bases between. Germline V gene data show CDR1 as KGHSH and CDR2 as LQKENI. There are 14 residues in the CDR3. The CDR3, as DNA: TGTGCCAGCTCACCTGACAGAGATAACTATGGCTACACCTTC. Amino acid sequence: CASSPDRDNYGYTF.

This sequence joins TRBV5-1 and TRBJ1-4; tentatively, D is TRBD1 (5 bases). The germline CDR1 and CDR2 sequences are SGHRS and YFSETQ. V lost 4 bases and J 5 bases, leaving 12 bases between the germline ends. The CDR3 spans 14 residues. The CDR3 region is CASSSQGDNEKLFF. CDR3 nucleotides: TGCGCCAGCAGCAGCCAGGGCGACAATGAAAAACTGTTTTTT.

The count of this clone is one. This rearrangement joins TRBV25-1 to TRBJ1-4; D ambiguous. Germline CDR1 reads MGHDK; CDR2 reads SYGVNS. The V and J ends lost 1 base and 5 bases respectively, with 11 bases between them. CDR3 length equals 15 residues. This CDR3 reads CASSEFGPINEKLFF. In DNA form, the CDR3 reads TGTGCCAGCAGTGAATTTGGGCCCATAAATGAAAAACTGTTTTTT.

The chain couples TRBV11-2 to TRBJ1-1, with D hard to call. The CDR3 has 17 residues. V was clipped by 0 bases and J by 1 base, with 15 bases between them. Germline values: CDR1 SGHAT, CDR2 FQNNGV. The CDR3 loop reads CASSLDVAAAGNTEAFF. CDR3 coding DNA: TGTGCCAGCAGCTTAGATGTCGCAGCTGCAGGGAACACTGAAGCTTTCTTT. Looking up the rest from reference TRBV11-2 and TRBJ1-1 gives the full variable domain: EAGVAQSPRYKIIEKRQSVAFWCNPISGHATLYWYQQILGQGPKLLIQFQNNGVVDDSQLPKDRFSAERLKGVDSTLKIQPAKLEDSAVYLCASSLDVAAAGNTEAFFGQGTRLTVV.

The chain uses TRBV6-5 and TRBJ1-2; D might be TRBD1 (5 bases). Trimming removed 0 bases from V and 8 bases from J, with 16 bases in between. Germline V CDR1 and CDR2: MNHEY, SVGAGI. The CDR3 loop spans 15 amino acids. Here the CDR3 DNA reads TGTGCCAGCAGTTACTCCCCCTCTAGGGGCATGGGCTACACCTTC. It is translated as CASSYSPSRGMGYTF.

The chain is built from TRBV28 and TRBJ1-2, with D tentatively TRBD1 (5 bases). V lost 10 bases, J lost 3 bases, and 21 bases lay in between. This CDR3 has 15 amino acids. Germline loops: CDR1 MDHEN, CDR2 SYDVKM. The CDR3 region has the DNA TGTGCCACCGAACCGGGGGGAGGGGCCGACTATGGCTACACCTTC. This codes for CATEPGGGADYGYTF.

The genes are TRBV19 and TRBJ2-7; 7 bases are a match to TRBD2. From germline, CDR1 is LNHDA and CDR2 SQIVND (reference sequence). J lost 4 bases, V lost 2 bases, and 8 bases had no gene match. CDR3 length equals 15 residues. The CDR3 coding sequence is TGTGCCAGTAGTATACGCGGGAGATCCGGTTACGAGCAGTACTTC. Translating gives CASSIRGRSGYEQYF.

The chain is built from TRBV18 and TRBJ2-5, with TRBD1 matching over 9 bases. The germline CDR1 and CDR2 sequences are KGHSH and LQKENI. The CDR3 totals 14 residues. V was pared by 6 bases and J by 1 base, with 3 bases of the junction left unmatched. As DNA, the CDR3 is TGTGCCAGCTCCCGGGACAGGGCCCAAGAGACCCAGTACTTC. Protein: CASSRDRAQETQYF.

The chain combines TRBV28 with TRBJ1-5; 9 bases map to TRBD1. Looked up from germline, CDR1 is MDHEN and CDR2 is SYDVKM. Germline trimming cut 5 bases from V and 5 bases from J; bases unmatched to any gene: 10. CDR3 length equals 16 residues. CDR3 nucleotide sequence: TGTGCCAGCAGTCCCCCGATCACAGGGGGCTATCAGCCCCAGCATTTT. It specifies CASSPPITGGYQPQHF.

J is TRBJ2-1 and V is TRBV9; D is unclear. Germline CDR1 and CDR2: SGDLS and YYNGEE. CDR3 length: 15 amino acids. V was trimmed by 2 bases and J by 0 bases, leaving 9 bases between them. The DNA for the CDR3 is TGTGCCAGCAGCGTGGAGACTTTCTCCTACAATGAGCAGTTCTTC. Its protein is CASSVETFSYNEQFF. Based on the CDR3 plus reference TRBV9 and TRBJ2-1, the full variable domain is DSGVTQTPKHLITATGQRVTLRCSPRSGDLSVYWYQQSLDQGLQFLIQYYNGEERAKGNILERFSAQQFPDLHSELNLSSLELGDSALYFCASSVETFSYNEQFFGPGTRLTVL.

The J gene is TRBJ1-5, the V gene TRBV30; D gene uncertain. The V and J ends lost 1 base and 4 bases respectively, with 8 bases between them. CDR1 and CDR2 from the germline V gene are GTSNPN and SVGIG (reference sequence). CDR3 length equals 13 residues. The CDR3: CAWSGGGNQPQHF. For the CDR3, the DNA is TGTGCCTGGAGTGGGGGAGGGAATCAGCCCCAGCATTTT.

The chain uses TRBV6-4 and TRBJ1-6; the D gene is possibly TRBD1 (6 bases). V was cut by 4 bases and J by 6 bases, with 16 bases left in between. Germline CDR1 and CDR2: MRHNA and SNTAGT. The CDR3 has 16 amino acids. CDR3 coding DNA: TGTGCCAGCAGTGTGGACAGCGTCGCGTTTAATTCACCCCTCCACTTT. Translating it yields CASSVDSVAFNSPLHF.

This clone was detected only a few times. The chain carries TRBV7-2 and TRBJ1-1; D uncertain. The CDR3 consists of 14 residues. Germline CDR1 SGHTA, CDR2 FQGNSA. The ends were cut back, 4 bases at V and 4 bases at J, with 13 bases in the middle. CDR3 bases: TGTGCCAGCAGCTCCGCGGGGAGGGTCACTGAAGCTTTCTTT. Its translation is CASSSAGRVTEAFF.